This paragraph covers one T cell receptor (beta chain) sequence. Assay used: immunoSEQ multiplex PCR; TCRdb lists only in-frame clones, some missing. The profile shows 300,000 to 350,000 clones, approximately 90% of them singletons. Treatment given: around 19 received Ad26.COV2.S at low or high dose, single or two shots; about five received placebo; per-sample allocation not given. Sample collection was performed on day 63 after the first vaccine or placebo injection. The record originates from a study of Ad26.COV2.S vaccination and SARS-CoV-2 variants. Study in general: Enrollment placed the donor in the COV1001 Ad26.COV2.S trial arm.

CDR3 length: 14 amino acids. In germline, CDR1 is MDHEN, CDR2 SYDVKM. V lost 2 bases to trimming and J lost 12 bases, with 17 bases between them. This chain uses TRBV28 with TRBJ2-1, with D perhaps TRBD2 (5 bases). The sample in question was peripheral blood, obtained in a trial of Ad26.COV2.S vaccine versus placebo. The TCR comes from a person aged 18-65 years who received the Ad26.COV2.S COVID-19 vaccine or a placebo. Written as DNA, the CDR3 is TGTGCCAGCAGTTTAGAAAGGAATCAGAGGGTGCAGTTCTTC. Translating gives CASSLERNQRVQFF.